The 23 T cell receptor beta chains presented below share a single source sample, sequenced in a study of vaccination effects on CD4 cells after COVID-19. Some clones are missing from TCRdb's copy, which holds only in-frame ones; the method was immunoSEQ multiplex PCR. The sample lists tens of thousands of clones, around 80% occurring once. These receptors have no identified antigens. Expansion of antigen-specific CD4+ T cells with viral peptide pools was carried out by the ViraFEST assay before sequencing. Cells that had been cultured for 10 days were the source of isolated CD4+ T cells. Their SARS-CoV-2 infection, verified by PCR, occurred between March and December 2020. The source was CD4+ T cells from PBMCs cultured with HIV peptides, collected before COVID-19 vaccination. The sample's subset: HIV-1 Nef peptide pool negative control/reference culture. All receptors come from a human donor who had a prior SARS-CoV-2 infection.

The CDR3 nucleotides are TGTGCCAGCAGCTTTTACCCACCCAGGGGAAACACCATATATTTT. Protein sequence: CASSFYPPRGNTIYF. The chain is built from TRBV7-2 and TRBJ1-3; D not resolved. Germline loops: CDR1 SGHTA, CDR2 FQGNSA. This CDR3 comprises 15 residues. Trimming took off 3 bases at V and 4 bases at J, with 13 bases between the two ends.

The CDR3 is CASSGGTALSYGYTF. In DNA form, the CDR3 reads TGTGCCAGCAGCGGGGGGACAGCGCTATCCTATGGCTACACCTTC. The chain recombines TRBV9 with TRBJ1-2; 7 nucleotides align to TRBD1. Unmatched junction bases numbered 9, after V lost 3 bases and J lost 4 bases. Germline loops: CDR1 SGDLS, CDR2 YYNGEE. The CDR3 totals 15 residues.

The chain uses TRBV5-4 and TRBJ2-3; TRBD2 matches 10 bases. CDR1 SGHNT and CDR2 YYREEE come from the germline V gene (reference sequence). The CDR3 sequence is 16 residues long. With 5 bases clipped from V and 6 bases from J, the junction kept 12 bases outside the gene matches. The CDR3 DNA follows: TGTGCCAGCAGACAGTCTAGCGGGAGTGGTGTGGATACGCAGTATTTT. It specifies CASRQSSGSGVDTQYF.

The chain recombines TRBV2 with TRBJ2-3; no firm D call. Germline CDR1 SNHLY, CDR2 FYNNEI. V lost 7 bases and J 1 base, leaving 9 bases between the germline ends. The CDR3 runs to 13 residues. CDR3 bases: TGTGCCAGCACACTCCTGCGCACAGATACGCAGTATTTT. Its translation: CASTLLRTDTQYF.

This sequence joins TRBV4-2 and TRBJ1-1; D is ambiguous. The V gene's germline CDR1 is LGHNA and CDR2 YNFKEQ. The CDR3 has 19 residues. The V end lost 0 bases, the J end lost 5 bases, and 25 bases lay between the germline ends. CDR3 bases: TGTGCCAGCAGCCAAGATCTTGGAGACGCACGGGGTATCTTGACTGAAGCTTTCTTT. It translates to CASSQDLGDARGILTEAFF.

A single count supports this clone. The rearrangement links TRBV12-3 or TRBV12-4 to TRBJ2-7; no firm D call. Trimming pared 6 bases from V and 6 bases from J, leaving 15 bases between. The CDR3 loop spans 13 amino acids. For the CDR3, the DNA is TGTGCCAGCAGGAGCAAGAACTGGGGCGAGCAGTACTTC. Encoded protein: CASRSKNWGEQYF.

V gene TRBV7-2 combines with J gene TRBJ1-6; D is unclear. This CDR3 is built from 13 residues. V was trimmed by 2 bases and J by 10 bases, leaving 9 bases between them. Germline loops: CDR1 SGHTA, CDR2 FQGNSA. The CDR3 sequence is CASSLRAGSPLHF. The CDR3 DNA is TGTGCCAGCAGCTTAAGGGCTGGCTCACCCCTCCACTTT.

The rearrangement joins TRBV7-9 to TRBJ1-1, with D unresolved. Germline CDR1 SEHNR, CDR2 FQNEAQ (reference sequence). V was clipped by 2 bases and J by 7 bases, with 11 bases between them. The CDR3 runs 13 residues. CDR3 coding DNA: TGTGCCAGCAGCTTAAAAGGGCCATATGAAGCTTTCTTT. This gives the protein CASSLKGPYEAFF.

This chain connects TRBV11-1 to TRBJ2-2, with 9 bases lining up with TRBD1. V was clipped by 6 bases and J by 4 bases; unmatched bases: 6. Germline V gives CDR1 SGHAT, CDR2 FQDESV (reference sequence). This CDR3 has 15 amino acids. CDR3 nucleotides: TGTGCCAGCAGTTCCCGGGACAGGGCCACCGGGGAGCTGTTTTTT. Residues: CASSSRDRATGELFF.

The gene calls are TRBV28 and TRBJ2-3; D call uncertain. The CDR3 contains 11 residues. Trimming left V 7 bases short and J 8 bases short, with 10 bases between. Germline lookup yields CDR1 MDHEN and CDR2 SYDVKM. The CDR3 is CASIRAGTQYF. In DNA, the CDR3 is TGTGCCAGCATCCGCGCAGGTACGCAGTATTTT.

The J gene is TRBJ1-2, the V gene TRBV6-1; possibly TRBD1 for D (5 bases). With 0 bases removed from V and 7 bases from J, the gap between germline ends came to 18 bases. The CDR3 sequence is 16 residues long. The germline gives CDR1 MNHNS, CDR2 SASEGT. The CDR3: CASSEAPSFGGSGYTF. Here the CDR3 DNA reads TGTGCCAGCAGTGAAGCCCCCAGTTTCGGGGGGTCTGGCTACACCTTC.

CDR3 nucleotides: TGTGCCAGCAGCTTGGACTCTACCCCCAACCCCAATGAGCAGTTCTTC. It encodes CASSLDSTPNPNEQFF. V is TRBV5-8 and J is TRBJ2-1; D ambiguous. CDR3 length: 16 amino acids. V was clipped by 0 bases and J by 6 bases, with 16 bases between them. The germline gives CDR1 SGHTS, CDR2 YDEGEE.

The CDR3 region is CASSPRTSGMETQYF. In DNA form, the CDR3 reads TGTGCCAGCAGCCCGAGGACTAGCGGGATGGAGACCCAGTACTTC. The rearrangement uses TRBV5-5 and TRBJ2-5; 12 bases align to TRBD2. This CDR3 region has 15 residues. Trimming removed 4 bases from V and 5 bases from J; junction bases left unmatched: 6. Germline values: CDR1 SGHKS, CDR2 YYEKEE (reference sequence). The full variable domain, rest sourced from reference TRBV5-5 and TRBJ2-5, is DAGVTQSPTHLIKTRGQQVTLRCSPISGHKSVSWYQQVLGQGPQFIFQYYEKEERGRGNFPDRFSARQFPNYSSELNVNALLLGDSALYLCASSPRTSGMETQYFGPGTRLLVL.

The V gene is TRBV7-2, the J gene TRBJ2-7; 7 bases are a match to TRBD1. Germline loops: CDR1 SGHTA, CDR2 FQGNSA. J gave up 4 bases and V 6 bases, and 12 bases lay outside the gene matches. The CDR3 is 15 amino acids. The chain's CDR3 is CASSYRQGSEYEQYF. Written as DNA, the CDR3 is TGTGCCAGCAGTTATCGACAGGGATCGGAATACGAGCAGTACTTC.

The chain is built from TRBV7-2 and TRBJ1-2; D is undetermined. This CDR3 is 13 amino acids long. Germline CDR1 and CDR2: SGHTA and FQGNSA. V lost 5 bases and J lost 4, with 11 bases in between. The CDR3 region is CASSDGSGYGYTF. The CDR3 DNA is TGTGCCAGCAGCGACGGGAGCGGCTATGGCTACACCTTC.

The genes are TRBV4-2 and TRBJ2-3; no reliable D call. This CDR3 has 15 amino acids. Deletions cut 2 bases from V and 6 bases from J, with 15 bases between. The V gene's germline CDR1 is LGHNA and CDR2 YNFKEQ. The CDR3 protein is CASSQKAGLEDTQYF. Here the CDR3 DNA reads TGTGCCAGCAGCCAAAAGGCCGGCCTTGAGGATACGCAGTATTTT.

This clone has a single count. The rearrangement links TRBV15 to TRBJ1-2; no definite D call. This CDR3 comprises 13 residues. The V end lost 3 bases, the J end lost 2 bases, and 7 bases lay between the germline ends. Germline lookup yields CDR1 LNHNV and CDR2 YYDKDF (reference sequence). CDR3 DNA sequence: TGTGCCACCAGCAGCGGCAGGAACTATGGCTACACCTTC. This sequence encodes CATSSGRNYGYTF.

The chain couples TRBV6-5 to TRBJ1-2, with 7 nucleotides matching TRBD1. Trimming took 4 bases from V and 8 from J; bases not matched to a gene: 10. This CDR3 spans 14 amino acids. Germline-derived CDR1 and CDR2 are MNHEY and SVGAGI. The CDR3 here is CASSWTDRPGGYTF. The DNA for the CDR3 is TGTGCCAGCAGTTGGACGGACAGGCCTGGCGGCTACACCTTC.

This clone was detected once. The chain couples TRBV4-1 to TRBJ2-1, with TRBD2 identical over 8 bases. Germline trimming cut 1 base from V and 2 bases from J; bases unmatched to any gene: 4. The length of the CDR3 is 16 residues. The germline V gene encodes CDR1 MGHRA and CDR2 YSYEKL. The CDR3 nucleotides are TGCGCCAGCAGCCAAGTATTGCGGGGGGCCTACAATGAGCAGTTCTTC. Its translation: CASSQVLRGAYNEQFF.

The chain has TRBV19 and TRBJ2-5, with 7 positions matching TRBD1. This CDR3 comprises 12 residues. The V segment lost 4 bases and the J segment 14 bases; nucleotides outside the gene matches: 10. From germline, CDR1 is LNHDA and CDR2 SQIVND (reference sequence). CDR3 residues: CASSTHRDSQYF. The CDR3 DNA reads as TGTGCCAGTAGTACTCACCGGGACAGCCAATACTTC.

The J gene is TRBJ2-7, the V gene TRBV2; maybe TRBD1 (6 bases). The ends were cut back, 4 bases at V and 7 bases at J, with 17 bases in the middle. The CDR3 runs 14 residues. CDR1 and CDR2 (germline): SNHLY, FYNNEI. CDR3 region: CASSVTVNQGEQYF. CDR3 nucleotide sequence: TGTGCCAGCAGTGTGACAGTCAATCAGGGGGAGCAGTACTTC.

The chain carries TRBV6-6 and TRBJ1-1; maybe TRBD1 (5 bases). CDR3 length equals 12 residues. Trimming removed 8 bases from V and 6 bases from J, with 13 bases in between. Germline V lookup: CDR1 MNHNY, CDR2 SVGAGI (reference sequence). The CDR3 DNA follows: TGTGCCAGCGGGGGTGGGGTCCCTGAAGCTTTCTTT. It yields the protein CASGGGVPEAFF.

V and J are TRBV18 and TRBJ1-2; 12 bases align to TRBD1. The CDR3 is 14 amino acids. Germline CDR1 KGHSH, CDR2 LQKENI. After removal of 3 bases from V and 7 bases from J, the junction contained 3 bases not matched to a gene. CDR3 loop: CASSPGGQGAGYTF. The CDR3 region has the DNA TGTGCCAGCTCACCGGGGGGACAGGGGGCTGGCTACACCTTC.